The 28 T cell receptor beta chains below were found in one sample sequenced in a study of blood T cell repertoires in COVID-19. TCRdb's copy holds only in-frame clones and misses some; the assay was immunoSEQ multiplex PCR. The sample contains about 160,000 clones, around 90% of which appear only once. Sequenced input: peripheral blood. Source of these receptors: a man younger than 30 with acute or convalescent COVID-19.

This chain links TRBV6-5 with TRBJ1-1; no firm D call. The CDR3 is 13 residues long. Trimming took off 0 bases at V and 8 bases at J, with 10 bases between the two ends. Germline loops: CDR1 MNHEY, CDR2 SVGAGI. CDR3 protein: CASSYSRAGEAFF. The CDR3 bases are TGTGCCAGCAGTTACTCGAGGGCGGGGGAAGCTTTCTTT.

This clone has a single count. V usage is TRBV5-1 and J usage is TRBJ2-5; TRBD1 aligns across 8 bases. The CDR3 totals 16 residues. Germline CDR1 SGHRS, CDR2 YFSETQ. Losses at the gene ends were 1 base for V and 4 bases for J; bases not matched to a gene: 9. In DNA, the CDR3 is TGCGCCAGCAGCTTGAGGGCAGGGGGCGCGTTAGAGACCCAGTACTTC. Translated, it gives CASSLRAGGALETQYF.

This clone appeared a few times. The V call is TRBV5-1, the J call TRBJ1-2; D is possibly TRBD1 (5 bases). The CDR3 loop spans 16 amino acids. Looked up from germline, CDR1 is SGHRS and CDR2 is YFSETQ. Trimming removed 3 bases from V and 5 bases from J, with 20 bases in between. The CDR3 loop reads CASSYLYQQGNYGYTF. CDR3 nucleotides: TGCGCCAGCAGCTACCTATACCAGCAGGGTAATTATGGCTACACCTTC.

V is TRBV7-2 and J is TRBJ2-2; 8 nucleotides match TRBD1. The CDR3 runs to 16 residues. Germline lookup yields CDR1 SGHTA and CDR2 FQGNSA. Trimming removed 2 bases from V and 5 bases from J; junction bases left unmatched: 7. The CDR3 loop reads CASSLQRTGITGELFF. The CDR3 nucleotides read TGTGCCAGCAGCTTACAACGGACAGGGATAACCGGGGAGCTGTTTTTT.

The rearrangement joins TRBV6-5 to TRBJ1-6; D is unresolved. Trimming took off 1 base at V and 11 bases at J, with 15 bases between the two ends. Germline V lookup: CDR1 MNHEY, CDR2 SVGAGI. CDR3 length: 15 residues. The CDR3 DNA sequence: TGTGCCAGCAGTTACTTGGCCCGCCCGGAGGCACCCCTCCACTTT. Its protein is CASSYLARPEAPLHF.

The DNA of the CDR3 is TGTGCCACCGGGGGGGCCACAGATACGCAGTATTTT. It translates to CATGGATDTQYF. V gene TRBV24-1 combines with J gene TRBJ2-3; the D gene is possibly TRBD2 (7 bases). The germline V and J ends were trimmed by 9 bases and 2 bases, with 8 bases remaining between them. CDR1 is KGHDR, CDR2 SFDVKD, per germline. The CDR3 consists of 12 residues.

The rearrangement joins TRBV5-4 to TRBJ1-1; D is undetermined. Per germline, CDR1 SGHNT and CDR2 YYREEE (reference sequence). The V end was cut by 6 bases, the J end by 2 bases, with 14 bases between. The CDR3 runs 14 residues. The CDR3, as DNA: TGTGCCAGCACCAGTGCCGGCGGTAACACTGAAGCTTTCTTT. Protein product: CASTSAGGNTEAFF.

This chain connects TRBV2 to TRBJ1-1; D ambiguous. Germline V CDR1 and CDR2: SNHLY, FYNNEI. The CDR3 runs 13 residues. Trimming shortened V by 4 bases and J by 1 base, and 7 bases separated the two germline ends. The CDR3 nucleotides are TGTGCCAGCAGTGGACTATCGAACACTGAAGCTTTCTTT. Translating it yields CASSGLSNTEAFF.

This clone was seen once. This chain connects TRBV7-9 to TRBJ1-4, with 9 bases aligning to TRBD1. Losses at the gene ends were 2 bases for V and 7 bases for J; bases not matched to a gene: 5. From germline, CDR1 is SEHNR and CDR2 FQNEAQ (reference sequence). This CDR3 has 15 amino acids. The DNA of the CDR3 is TGTGCCAGCAGCTTATGGGACAGGGCGAGTGAAAAACTGTTTTTT. This sequence encodes CASSLWDRASEKLFF.

The chain uses TRBV4-2 and TRBJ2-2; 7 bases fit TRBD2. CDR1 and CDR2 from the germline V gene are LGHNA and YNFKEQ. J was trimmed by 6 bases and V by 5 bases; bases with no gene match: 6. The CDR3 consists of 14 residues. CDR3 loop: CASSFEAGSGELFF. CDR3 DNA: TGTGCCAGCAGCTTTGAAGCGGGATCCGGGGAGCTGTTTTTT.

The table lists this clone with many counts. The rearrangement links TRBV6-2 or TRBV6-3 to TRBJ1-5; D not certain. The CDR3 runs 15 residues. Germline lookup yields CDR1 MNHEY and CDR2 SVGEGT. V lost 2 bases, J lost 0 bases, and 8 bases lay in between. The CDR3 spells CASSYARYSNQPQHF. CDR3 sequence (DNA): TGTGCCAGCAGTTACGCTAGGTATAGCAATCAGCCCCAGCATTTT.

V usage is TRBV30 and J usage is TRBJ1-6; TRBD1 matches 9 bases. Germline V gene lookup returns CDR1 GTSNPN and CDR2 SVGIG (reference sequence). This CDR3 spans 18 amino acids. V was pared by 3 bases and J by 2 bases, with 11 bases of the junction left unmatched. This CDR3 reads CAWSRGLQGATYNSPLHF. The CDR3 nucleotides read TGTGCCTGGAGCCGAGGGTTACAGGGGGCGACCTATAATTCACCCCTCCACTTT. Based on the CDR3 plus reference TRBV30 and TRBJ1-6, the full variable domain is SQTIHQWPATLVQPVGSPLSLECTVEGTSNPNLYWYRQAAGRGLQLLFYSVGIGQISSEVPQNLSASRPQDRQFILSSKKLLLSDSGFYLCAWSRGLQGATYNSPLHFGNGTRLTVT.

V gene TRBV7-8 combines with J gene TRBJ1-6, with 8 bases matching TRBD1. V gave up 5 bases and J gave up 3 bases; unmatched junction bases: 6. The CDR3 is 16 amino acids. In germline, CDR1 is SGHVS, CDR2 FQNEAQ. CDR3 bases: TGTGCCAGCAGCCGGACAGGGACCCACTATAATTCACCCCTCCACTTT. Translation: CASSRTGTHYNSPLHF.

This clone showed up just once. The J gene is TRBJ1-1, the V gene TRBV5-1; 8 bases are shared with TRBD1. CDR1 and CDR2 (germline): SGHRS, YFSETQ. After removal of 1 base from V and 1 base from J, the junction contained 3 bases not matched to a gene. The CDR3 totals 15 residues. The DNA of the CDR3 is TGCGCCAGCAGCTTGTACGGACAGGGGAACACTGAAGCTTTCTTT. Amino acid sequence: CASSLYGQGNTEAFF.

In DNA, the CDR3 is TGTGCCAGTAGTAAGGGACAGAGTTATGAAAAACTGTTTTTT. Protein sequence: CASSKGQSYEKLFF. V is TRBV19 and J is TRBJ1-4; 7 bases agree with TRBD1. Germline CDR1 and CDR2: LNHDA and SQIVND (reference sequence). The CDR3 has 14 amino acids. J was trimmed by 6 bases and V by 4 bases; bases with no gene match: 5.

The chain joins TRBV5-1 to TRBJ2-7, with 10 bases that match TRBD1. The CDR3 totals 15 residues. V lost 7 bases and J lost 3; bases outside the gene matches: 10. The V gene's germline CDR1 is SGHRS and CDR2 YFSETQ. CDR3 sequence reads: CASDLGTGDIYEQYF. CDR3 DNA: TGCGCCAGCGACCTCGGGACAGGGGACATCTACGAGCAGTACTTC.

The chain couples TRBV5-1 to TRBJ2-7; weak D call: TRBD1 (6 bases). Deletions cut 3 bases from V and 0 bases from J, with 10 bases between. The CDR3 is 14 amino acids. CDR1 is SGHRS and CDR2 is YFSETQ in the germline V gene. The CDR3 DNA reads as TGCGCCAGCAGCTCGGCAGGGGACTCCTACGAGCAGTACTTC. This encodes CASSSAGDSYEQYF.

The V gene is TRBV7-8, the J gene TRBJ1-1, with TRBD1 as a possible D gene (6 bases). Germline loops: CDR1 SGHVS, CDR2 FQNEAQ. The CDR3 sequence is 14 residues long. Trimming stripped 8 bases from V and 4 bases from J, with 17 bases between. The DNA for the CDR3 is TGTGCCAGCGGTAAACAGGGCATGACCACTGAAGCTTTCTTT. This sequence encodes CASGKQGMTTEAFF.

The gene calls are TRBV7-9 and TRBJ1-4; a possible D gene is TRBD1 (6 bases). From germline, CDR1 is SEHNR and CDR2 FQNEAQ (reference sequence). The CDR3 sequence is 18 residues long. The germline V and J ends were trimmed by 3 bases and 8 bases, with 25 bases remaining between them. The DNA for the CDR3 is TGTGCCAGCAGCTTCCCCAACACTAACAGGGACACGGGAGAAAAACTGTTTTTT. Protein sequence: CASSFPNTNRDTGEKLFF.

The rearrangement links TRBV29-1 to TRBJ2-3; the match to TRBD2 covers 10 bases. The CDR3 is made up of 15 amino acids. Germline V gives CDR1 SQVTM, CDR2 ANQGSEA. Trimming took 2 bases from V and 1 from J; bases not matched to a gene: 3. Here the CDR3 DNA reads TGCAGCGTTGAAACAGGGACTAGCGGCACAGATACGCAGTATTTT. This sequence encodes CSVETGTSGTDTQYF.

The V call is TRBV21-1, the J call TRBJ1-4. TRBV21-1 is listed as a pseudogene. CDR3 length: 16 residues. CDR3 region: CASSKGPGQRDEKLFF. The DNA of the CDR3 is TGTGCCAGCAGCAAAGGTCCCGGCCAGAGGGATGAAAAACTGTTTTTT.

On this clone itself: This specimen includes other DNA sequences encoding the same CDR3. The chain employs TRBV7-7 and TRBJ2-5; TRBD1 agrees at 7 bases. This CDR3 is built from 14 residues. The junction had 4 bases not matched to a gene; V was cut back by 5 bases and J by 1 base. The germline CDR1 and CDR2 sequences are SSHAT and FNYEAQ (reference sequence). In DNA form, the CDR3 reads TGTGCCAGCAGCCCGCGACAGGGCCAAGAGACCCAGTACTTC. Protein sequence: CASSPRQGQETQYF.

The V call is TRBV6-1, the J call TRBJ2-3, with D hard to call. Per germline, CDR1 MNHNS and CDR2 SASEGT. V lost 2 bases and J lost 5, with 8 bases in between. This CDR3 has 13 amino acids. CDR3: CASSERHGDTQYF. Written as DNA, the CDR3 is TGTGCCAGCAGTGAACGACATGGAGATACGCAGTATTTT.

The CDR3 region is CASSLVGGTSGVSSYNEQFF. DNA for the CDR3: TGTGCCAGCAGCTTGGTGGGGGGTACTAGCGGAGTGAGCTCCTACAATGAGCAGTTCTTC. The V and J genes are TRBV13 and TRBJ2-1, with 8 nucleotides matching TRBD2. The germline V gene encodes CDR1 PRHDT and CDR2 FYEKMQ (reference sequence). V dropped 3 bases and J dropped 0; count of bases not matched to a gene: 16. The CDR3 covers 20 residues.

A word on this clone: Within the sample, other DNA sequences also encode this same CDR3. The chain combines TRBV19 with TRBJ1-1, with D maybe TRBD1 (6 bases). Germline assignment: CDR1 LNHDA and CDR2 SQIVND (reference sequence). The CDR3 extends over 14 amino acids. The V end was cut by 6 bases, the J end by 1 base, with 12 bases between. CDR3 protein: CASSRQVRNTEAFF. Here the CDR3 DNA reads TGTGCCAGTAGCCGACAGGTCCGGAACACTGAAGCTTTCTTT.

J is TRBJ1-6 and V is TRBV3-1 (or the pseudogene TRBV3-2); 7 bases map to TRBD1. This CDR3 is 18 amino acids long. The J segment lost 10 bases and the V segment lost 2 bases, leaving 17 bases of the junction unmatched. Germline loops: CDR1 LGHDT, CDR2 YNNKEL (reference sequence). The chain's CDR3 is CASSQLNFGTARKSPLHF. The CDR3 DNA follows: TGTGCCAGCAGCCAACTTAACTTTGGGACAGCAAGAAAGTCACCCCTCCACTTT.

The chain couples TRBV27 to TRBJ2-7; 10 nucleotides match TRBD2. The CDR3 spans 15 residues. The V and J ends lost 3 bases and 2 bases, in that order; junction bases with no gene match: 4. Germline lookup yields CDR1 MNHEY and CDR2 SMNVEV (reference sequence). CDR3 sequence: CASSFSGRGTYEQYF. CDR3 DNA sequence: TGTGCCAGCAGTTTCAGCGGGAGGGGTACCTACGAGCAGTACTTC.

The V gene is TRBV5-1, the J gene TRBJ2-3; D uncertain. Trimming removed 0 bases from V and 0 bases from J, with 5 bases in between. The CDR3 extends over 14 amino acids. In germline, CDR1 is SGHRS, CDR2 YFSETQ. CDR3 sequence: CASSLGSSTDTQYF. CDR3 in DNA: TGCGCCAGCAGCTTGGGTAGTAGCACAGATACGCAGTATTTT. Looking up the rest from reference TRBV5-1 and TRBJ2-3 gives the full variable domain: KAGVTQTPRYLIKTRGQQVTLSCSPISGHRSVSWYQQTPGQGLQFLFEYFSETQRNKGNFPGRFSGRQFSNSRSEMNVSTLELGDSALYLCASSLGSSTDTQYFGPGTRLTVL.